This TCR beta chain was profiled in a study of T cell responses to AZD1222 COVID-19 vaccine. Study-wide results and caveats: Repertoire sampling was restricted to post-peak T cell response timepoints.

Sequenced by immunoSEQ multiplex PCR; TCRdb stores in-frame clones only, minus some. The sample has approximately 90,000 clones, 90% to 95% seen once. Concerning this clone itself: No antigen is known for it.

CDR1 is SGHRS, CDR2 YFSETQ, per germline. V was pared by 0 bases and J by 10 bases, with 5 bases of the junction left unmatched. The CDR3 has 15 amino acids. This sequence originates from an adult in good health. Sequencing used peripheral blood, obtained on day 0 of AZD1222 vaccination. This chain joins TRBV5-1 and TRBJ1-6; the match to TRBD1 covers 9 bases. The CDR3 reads CASSLGGQGRSPLHF. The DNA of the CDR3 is TGCGCCAGCAGCTTGGGGGGACAGGGTCGGTCACCCCTCCACTTT.